This T cell receptor beta chain comes out of a study of tumor-infiltrating T cells and Merkel cell polyomavirus. The overall study: CD8+ T cells recognized the Merkel cell polyomavirus KLL epitope. Chemotherapy, radiation and immunotherapies were given, not standardized across patients.

Details on this clone: The antigen is not known.

CDR1 and CDR2 (germline): SGHRS, YFSETQ. The CDR3 runs to 15 residues. Deletions cut 0 bases from V and 6 bases from J, with 15 bases between. Robust Merkel cell polyomavirus Large T antigen positivity by immunohistochemistry was seen in all patients' tumors. TCRdb's copy holds only in-frame clones and misses some; the assay was immunoSEQ multiplex PCR. This table holds about 2,100 clones, 95% to 98% found once. Study-level findings and limits: A limitation is the study's small number of patients. Only one public clonotype, shared by two patients, appeared among 397 sequences. MCC-specific survival improved with roughly 1.7-18% versus roughly 0-0.14% intratumoral KLL-specific T cells.

The receptor comes from a man between 65 and 85 years old with Merkel cell carcinoma. Sequencing was performed on lymph node tissue. This chain links TRBV5-1 with TRBJ1-2; a possible D gene is TRBD1 (5 bases). CDR3 DNA sequence: TGCGCCAGCAGCTTGGTAACAGGACCGATACATGGCTACACCTTC. This translates into CASSLVTGPIHGYTF.